This T cell receptor beta chain was captured by sequencing in a study of response to subunit inactivated influenza vaccine. Study-wide points: Researchers suggested that each seasonal influenza vaccination recruits few new T cells.

Each CDR3 protein is one row after TCRdb ran MiXCR on the RT-PCR reads. The repertoire holds 650,000 or so distinct CDR3 sequences, with approximately 15% as singletons. This clonotype came up a few times. Its specificity is not known. The V end lost 2 bases, the J end lost 0 bases, and 11 bases lay between the germline ends. The CDR3 is 15 residues long. Germline V gene data show CDR1 as SGHTA and CDR2 as FQGNSA. The TCR comes from a man in his fifties who received an inactivated influenza vaccine. The V call is TRBV7-2, the J call TRBJ2-7; D gene unclear. Sample: PBMCs from blood, taken around two weeks before vaccination. The CDR3 coding sequence is TGTGCCAGCAGCTTACGGAACAGCCCCTCCTACGAGCAGTACTTC. It codes for CASSLRNSPSYEQYF.